A single sample gave rise to the 10 T cell receptor beta chains below, sequenced in a study of OX40 agonist ivuxolimab in advanced cancers. Receptors were amplified or captured by the immunoSEQ multiplex PCR assay. TCRdb stores this immuneACCESS table with in-frame sequences only. Part of the clones is absent; in the studies checked, under half of the shortfall reflects unresolved V genes, and no reason is known for the rest. The sample includes tens of thousands of clones, with approximately 92% observed a single time. 10% of the sample is in the top ten clones. Sequenced here: CD4+ or CD8+ T cells sorted from blood, sampled in a trial of the OX40 agonist ivuxolimab. These receptors were collected from an adult with an advanced solid tumor such as melanoma, head and neck, liver or kidney cancer.

The table lists this clone with a few counts. The genes are TRBV9 and TRBJ2-7, with 9 bases that match TRBD1. The germline gives CDR1 SGDLS, CDR2 YYNGEE. The CDR3 runs 14 residues. J lost 4 bases, V lost 0 bases, and 2 bases had no gene match. CDR3 amino acids: CASSVGQGGYEQYF. The DNA for the CDR3 is TGTGCCAGCAGCGTAGGACAGGGGGGGTACGAGCAGTACTTC.

The table lists this clone with a count of one. The chain carries TRBV9 and TRBJ2-7; perhaps TRBD2 as D (5 bases). The V and J ends lost 0 bases and 5 bases respectively, with 18 bases between them. CDR3 length: 16 residues. Germline lookup yields CDR1 SGDLS and CDR2 YYNGEE. DNA for the CDR3: TGTGCCAGCAGCGTAGGCCGTAGCGTGACCGCGGACGAGCAGTACTTC. Amino acids: CASSVGRSVTADEQYF.

This clone was observed once. This chain uses TRBV7-2 with TRBJ2-5; 12 nucleotides line up with TRBD2. The CDR3 is 16 amino acids. CDR1 and CDR2 from the germline V gene are SGHTA and FQGNSA. V was clipped by 5 bases and J by 9 bases; unmatched bases: 13. CDR3 in DNA: TGTGCCAGCAGCCCCCGTGCGTTGGCTAGCGGGGGGGCCCAGTACTTC. Protein: CASSPRALASGGAQYF.

The chain joins TRBV27 to TRBJ1-6; TRBD1 might be the D (5 bases). The V gene's germline CDR1 is MNHEY and CDR2 SMNVEV (reference sequence). V gave up 11 bases and J gave up 0 bases, with 14 bases separating them. The CDR3 is 15 amino acids. CDR3 sequence (DNA): TGTGCCTCGGGGCCGGTTAGCTCCTATAATTCACCCCTCCACTTT. Protein sequence: CASGPVSSYNSPLHF.

The chain uses TRBV7-9 and TRBJ2-7; 7 bases are shared with TRBD2. This CDR3 is built from 14 residues. Trimming took 5 bases from V and 7 from J; bases not matched to a gene: 11. Germline loops: CDR1 SEHNR, CDR2 FQNEAQ (reference sequence). The CDR3 region is CASSHGGRSWEQYF. CDR3 coding DNA: TGTGCCAGCAGCCACGGGGGGAGGAGCTGGGAGCAGTACTTC.

This chain uses TRBV2 with TRBJ2-2; 14 nucleotides match TRBD2. V shed 3 bases, J shed 2 bases, and the junction held 8 bases outside the gene matches. The CDR3 runs 19 residues. CDR1 and CDR2 (germline): SNHLY, FYNNEI. The CDR3 DNA is TGTGCCAGCAGTGATACAGGGACTAGCGGGGGTTTCAACACCGGGGAGCTGTTTTTT. Its translation is CASSDTGTSGGFNTGELFF.

The chain employs TRBV27 and TRBJ2-3; the match to TRBD1 covers 9 bases. Germline CDR1 is MNHEY and CDR2 is SMNVEV (reference sequence). V lost 2 bases and J lost 1; bases outside the gene matches: 4. The CDR3 contains 16 residues. The CDR3 loop is CASSLTWTGGTDTQYF. Written as DNA, the CDR3 is TGTGCCAGCAGTTTAACCTGGACAGGGGGCACAGATACGCAGTATTTT.

V is TRBV27 and J is TRBJ2-3; D is unclear. Trimming left V 2 bases short and J 1 base short, with 7 bases between. Germline-derived CDR1 and CDR2 are MNHEY and SMNVEV (reference sequence). The CDR3 is 14 amino acids. For the CDR3, the DNA is TGTGCCAGCAGTTTAAATCGGGGCACAGATACGCAGTATTTT. The encoded protein is CASSLNRGTDTQYF.

The rearrangement joins TRBV4-2 to TRBJ2-6; D may be TRBD1 (5 bases). Trimming stripped 0 bases from V and 0 bases from J, with 9 bases between. The length of the CDR3 is 17 residues. From germline, CDR1 is LGHNA and CDR2 YNFKEQ. The CDR3 is CASSQDRTISGANVLTF. CDR3 nucleotides: TGTGCCAGCAGCCAAGATCGGACAATCTCTGGGGCCAACGTCCTGACTTTC.

This chain uses TRBV15 with TRBJ2-5; D perhaps matches TRBD1 (6 bases). The CDR3 has 18 residues. Germline V CDR1 and CDR2: LNHNV, YYDKDF (reference sequence). The germline V and J ends were trimmed by 0 bases and 2 bases, with 19 bases remaining between them. Written as DNA, the CDR3 is TGTGCCACCAGCAGAGATCAGGGAGTAGGGGGAGATCAAGAGACCCAGTACTTC. Residues: CATSRDQGVGGDQETQYF.